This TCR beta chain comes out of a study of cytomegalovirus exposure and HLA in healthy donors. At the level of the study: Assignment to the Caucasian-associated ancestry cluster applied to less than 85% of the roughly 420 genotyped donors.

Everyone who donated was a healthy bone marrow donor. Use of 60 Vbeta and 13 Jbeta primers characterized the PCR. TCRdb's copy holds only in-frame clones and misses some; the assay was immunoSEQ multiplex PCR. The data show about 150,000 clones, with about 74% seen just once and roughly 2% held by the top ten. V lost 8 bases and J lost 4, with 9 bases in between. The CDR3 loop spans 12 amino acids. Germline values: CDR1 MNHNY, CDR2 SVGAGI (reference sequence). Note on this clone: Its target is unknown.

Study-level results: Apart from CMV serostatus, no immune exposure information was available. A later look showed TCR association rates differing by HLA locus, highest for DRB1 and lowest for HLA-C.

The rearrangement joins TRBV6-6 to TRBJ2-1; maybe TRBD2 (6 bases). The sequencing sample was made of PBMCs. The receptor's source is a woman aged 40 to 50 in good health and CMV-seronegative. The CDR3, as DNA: TGTGCCAGCGGGGGACTTTACAATGAGCAGTTCTTC. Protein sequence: CASGGLYNEQFF.